Below are 6 T cell receptor beta chains sequenced from a single sample in a study of blood T cell repertoires in COVID-19. Data came from immunoSEQ multiplex PCR; TCRdb stores just in-frame clones and leaves some out. This sample has some 150,000 clones; 70% to 90% occur once, and the top ten carry around 8%. The sample consisted of peripheral blood. Source of these receptors: an older woman with COVID-19, enrolled during active disease.

V usage is TRBV9 and J usage is TRBJ2-5, with 14 bases identical to TRBD2. Germline V CDR1 and CDR2: SGDLS, YYNGEE. With V trimmed by 3 bases and J by 5 bases, 9 bases remained unmatched. The CDR3 is made up of 17 amino acids. As DNA, the CDR3 is TGTGCCAGCAGCGGAGCACGACTAGCGGGGGGGCCGGAGACCCAGTACTTC. Translation: CASSGARLAGGPETQYF. Drawing the rest from reference TRBV9 and TRBJ2-5, the complete variable domain is DSGVTQTPKHLITATGQRVTLRCSPRSGDLSVYWYQQSLDQGLQFLIQYYNGEERAKGNILERFSAQQFPDLHSELNLSSLELGDSALYFCASSGARLAGGPETQYFGPGTRLLVL.

The rearrangement links TRBV7-9 to TRBJ1-3, with D unresolved. Germline V gives CDR1 SEHNR, CDR2 FQNEAQ (reference sequence). Trimming shortened V by 5 bases and J by 0 bases, and 17 bases separated the two germline ends. The CDR3 is 17 amino acids. The chain's CDR3 is CASSQPQVLLSGNTIYF. As DNA, the CDR3 is TGTGCCAGCAGCCAGCCCCAGGTCCTTCTCTCTGGAAACACCATATATTTT.

V is TRBV3-1 (or the pseudogene TRBV3-2) and J is TRBJ1-1; D remains ambiguous. CDR1 LGHDT and CDR2 YNNKEL come from the germline V gene (reference sequence). The CDR3 runs to 14 residues. V shed 3 bases and J shed 0 bases, with 8 bases lying between them. DNA of the CDR3: TGTGCCAGCAGCCACCCGGGGATGAACACTGAAGCTTTCTTT. Its translation is CASSHPGMNTEAFF.

The chain joins TRBV6-2 or TRBV6-3 to TRBJ2-2; TRBD1 aligns across 7 bases. CDR1 is MNHEY, CDR2 SVGEGT, per germline. There are 16 residues in the CDR3. The ends lost 4 bases at V and 4 bases at J; junction bases unmatched: 9. CDR3 amino acids: CASSSPGQTITGELFF. In nucleotides, the CDR3 is TGTGCCAGCAGTTCTCCGGGACAGACCATCACCGGGGAGCTGTTTTTT.

This clone was recorded once. The chain employs TRBV30 and TRBJ1-2; D is possibly TRBD1 (5 bases). The germline gives CDR1 GTSNPN, CDR2 SVGIG (reference sequence). The CDR3 loop spans 11 amino acids. Trimming stripped 3 bases from V and 6 bases from J, with 8 bases between. This chain's CDR3 is CAWSRVDGYTF. The CDR3 DNA sequence: TGTGCCTGGAGCAGGGTCGATGGCTACACCTTC.

V is TRBV6-5 and J is TRBJ2-1; the D gene is possibly TRBD1 (5 bases). The CDR3 totals 12 residues. V lost 5 bases to trimming and J lost 7 bases, with 9 bases between them. CDR1 is MNHEY, CDR2 SVGAGI, per germline. The CDR3 DNA sequence: TGTGCCAGCAGTACCAGGGTGAATGAGCAGTTCTTC. Translation: CASSTRVNEQFF.